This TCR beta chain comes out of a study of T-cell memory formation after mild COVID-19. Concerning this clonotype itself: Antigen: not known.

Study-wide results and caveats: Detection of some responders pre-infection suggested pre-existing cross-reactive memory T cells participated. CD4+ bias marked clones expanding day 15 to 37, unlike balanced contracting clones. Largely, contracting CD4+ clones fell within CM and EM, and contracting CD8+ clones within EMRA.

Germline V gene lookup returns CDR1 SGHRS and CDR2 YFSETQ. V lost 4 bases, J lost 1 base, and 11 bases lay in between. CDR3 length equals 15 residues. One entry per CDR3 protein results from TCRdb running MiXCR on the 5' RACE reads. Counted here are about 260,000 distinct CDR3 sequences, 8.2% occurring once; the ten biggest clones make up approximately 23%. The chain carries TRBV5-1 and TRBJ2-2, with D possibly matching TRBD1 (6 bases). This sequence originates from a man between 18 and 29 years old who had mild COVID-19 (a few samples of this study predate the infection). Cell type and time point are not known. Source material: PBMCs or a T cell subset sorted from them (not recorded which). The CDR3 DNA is TGCGCCAGCAGCCGTGGACAGCGGAACACCGGGGAGCTGTTTTTT. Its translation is CASSRGQRNTGELFF.